Below, one T cell receptor beta chain is given with its context. This sample was taken from a study of CD8 T cells in ankylosing spondylitis. CDR1 and CDR2 (germline): DFQATT, SNEGSKA (reference sequence). Trimming took off 6 bases at V and 0 bases at J, with 18 bases between the two ends. The CDR3 extends over 15 amino acids. Quantitative 5'-RACE with molecular barcodes was used to make the TCR beta libraries. A single record per CDR3 protein comes from TCRdb applying MiXCR to the 5' RACE reads. The data contain more than 150,000 distinct CDR3 sequences, under 15% of them singletons. This sequence joins TRBV20-1 and TRBJ2-7, with a possible D match to TRBD2 (5 bases). The source of this sequence is a female donor with ankylosing spondylitis or in good health (not recorded which). The specimen was blood, either unsorted or a sorted T cell fraction (not recorded which). The CDR3 loop reads CSATKVDGNSYEQYF. In DNA form, the CDR3 reads TGCAGTGCCACGAAGGTTGACGGGAACTCCTACGAGCAGTACTTC.